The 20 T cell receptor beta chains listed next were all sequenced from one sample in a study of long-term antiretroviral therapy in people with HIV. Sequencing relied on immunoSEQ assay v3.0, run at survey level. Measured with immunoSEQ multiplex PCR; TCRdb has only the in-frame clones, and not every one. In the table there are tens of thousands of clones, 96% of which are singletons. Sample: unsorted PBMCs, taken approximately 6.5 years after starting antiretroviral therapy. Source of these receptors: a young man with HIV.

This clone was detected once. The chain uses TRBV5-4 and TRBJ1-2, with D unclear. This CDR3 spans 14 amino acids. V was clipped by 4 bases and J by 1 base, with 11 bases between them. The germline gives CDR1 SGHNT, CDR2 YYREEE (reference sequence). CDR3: CASSPATVNYGYTF. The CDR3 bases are TGTGCCAGCAGCCCTGCGACGGTTAACTATGGCTACACCTTC. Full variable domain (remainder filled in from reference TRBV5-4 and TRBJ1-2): ETGVTQSPTHLIKTRGQQVTLRCSSQSGHNTVSWYQQALGQGPQFIFQYYREEENGRGNFPPRFSGLQFPNYSSELNVNALELDDSALYLCASSPATVNYGYTFGSGTRLTVV.

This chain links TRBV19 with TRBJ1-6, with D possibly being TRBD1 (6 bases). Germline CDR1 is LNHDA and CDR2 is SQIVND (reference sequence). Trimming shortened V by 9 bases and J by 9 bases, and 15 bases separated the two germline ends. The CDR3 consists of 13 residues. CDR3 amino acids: CASTGTPGSPLHF. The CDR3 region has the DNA TGTGCCAGCACAGGGACTCCGGGTTCACCCCTCCACTTT.

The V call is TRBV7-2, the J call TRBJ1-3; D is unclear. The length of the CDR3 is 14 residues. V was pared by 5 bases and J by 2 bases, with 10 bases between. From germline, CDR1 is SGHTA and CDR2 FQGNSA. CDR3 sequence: CASSQTWTGNTIYF. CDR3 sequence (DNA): TGTGCCAGCAGCCAGACCTGGACTGGAAACACCATATATTTT.

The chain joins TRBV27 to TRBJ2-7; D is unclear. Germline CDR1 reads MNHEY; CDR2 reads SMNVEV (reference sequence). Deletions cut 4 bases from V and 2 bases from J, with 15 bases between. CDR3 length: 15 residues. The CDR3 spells CASSSYSALTYEQYF. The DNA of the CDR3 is TGTGCCAGCAGTTCCTACAGCGCCCTTACCTACGAGCAGTACTTC.

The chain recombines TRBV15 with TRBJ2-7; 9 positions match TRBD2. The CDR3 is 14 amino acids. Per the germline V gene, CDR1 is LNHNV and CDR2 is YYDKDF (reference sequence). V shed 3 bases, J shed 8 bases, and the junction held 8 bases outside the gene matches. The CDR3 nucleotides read TGTGCCACCAGCAGCGGGGGGCTAGCGGGGAAGCAGTACTTC. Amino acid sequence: CATSSGGLAGKQYF.

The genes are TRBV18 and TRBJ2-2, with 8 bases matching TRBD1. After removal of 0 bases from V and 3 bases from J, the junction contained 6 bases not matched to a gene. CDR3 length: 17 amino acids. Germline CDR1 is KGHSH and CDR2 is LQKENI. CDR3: CASSPPRTGSHTGELFF. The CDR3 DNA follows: TGTGCCAGCTCACCACCGAGGACAGGGAGCCACACCGGGGAGCTGTTTTTT.

The CDR3 spells CASSLLSYEQYF. The CDR3 DNA reads as TGTGCCAGCAGCTTATTATCCTACGAGCAGTACTTC. The chain is built from TRBV5-6 and TRBJ2-7; no clear D gene. The CDR3 runs to 12 residues. V was pared by 2 bases and J by 1 base, with 4 bases between. Germline CDR1 reads SGHDT; CDR2 reads YYEEEE.

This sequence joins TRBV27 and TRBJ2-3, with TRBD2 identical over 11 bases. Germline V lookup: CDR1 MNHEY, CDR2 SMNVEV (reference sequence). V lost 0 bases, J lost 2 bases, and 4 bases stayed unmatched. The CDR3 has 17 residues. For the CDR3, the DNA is TGTGCCAGCAGTTTATCCTGGACTAGCGGGTACACAGATACGCAGTATTTT. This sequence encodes CASSLSWTSGYTDTQYF.

This CDR3 reads CASSLDSVTSLHF. The CDR3 DNA is TGTGCCAGCAGCTTAGACAGCGTAACGTCCCTCCACTTT. The rearrangement joins TRBV7-9 to TRBJ1-6; D gene uncertain. This CDR3 contains 13 residues. Germline-derived CDR1 and CDR2 are SEHNR and FQNEAQ (reference sequence). V lost 1 base and J 14 bases, leaving 12 bases between the germline ends. The whole variable domain, remainder taken from reference TRBV7-9 and TRBJ1-6, is DTGVSQNPRHKITKRGQNVTFRCDPISEHNRLYWYRQTLGQGPEFLTYFQNEAQLEKSRLLSDRFSAERPKGSFSTLEIQRTEQGDSAMYLCASSLDSVTSLHFGNGTRLTVT.

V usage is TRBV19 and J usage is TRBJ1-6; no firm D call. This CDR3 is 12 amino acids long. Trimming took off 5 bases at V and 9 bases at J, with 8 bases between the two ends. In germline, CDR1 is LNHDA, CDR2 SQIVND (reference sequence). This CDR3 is CASSPLGSPLHF. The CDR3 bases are TGTGCCAGTAGTCCTTTAGGTTCACCCCTCCACTTT.

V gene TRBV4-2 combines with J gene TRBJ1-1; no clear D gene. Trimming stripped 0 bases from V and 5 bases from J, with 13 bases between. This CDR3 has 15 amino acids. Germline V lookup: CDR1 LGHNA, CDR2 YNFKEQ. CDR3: CASSQERSGETEAFF. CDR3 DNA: TGTGCCAGCAGCCAAGAAAGATCAGGAGAGACTGAAGCTTTCTTT.

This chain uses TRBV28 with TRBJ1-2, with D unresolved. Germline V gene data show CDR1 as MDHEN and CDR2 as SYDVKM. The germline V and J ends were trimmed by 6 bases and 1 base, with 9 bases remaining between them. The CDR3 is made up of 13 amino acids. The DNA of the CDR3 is TGTGCCAGCAGAAATGGCATTAACTATGGCTACACCTTC. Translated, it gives CASRNGINYGYTF.

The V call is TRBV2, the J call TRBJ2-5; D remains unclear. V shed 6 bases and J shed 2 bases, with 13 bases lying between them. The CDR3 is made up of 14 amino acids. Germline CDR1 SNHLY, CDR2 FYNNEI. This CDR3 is CASSDNVPQETQYF. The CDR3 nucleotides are TGTGCCAGCAGCGACAACGTTCCTCAAGAGACCCAGTACTTC.

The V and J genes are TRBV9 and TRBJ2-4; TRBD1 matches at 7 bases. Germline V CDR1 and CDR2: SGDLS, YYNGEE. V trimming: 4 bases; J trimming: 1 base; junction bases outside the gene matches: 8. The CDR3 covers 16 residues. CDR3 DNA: TGTGCCAGCAGCCCAGGGACAGTCGGGGCCAAAAACATTCAGTACTTC. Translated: CASSPGTVGAKNIQYF. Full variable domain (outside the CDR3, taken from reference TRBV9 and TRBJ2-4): DSGVTQTPKHLITATGQRVTLRCSPRSGDLSVYWYQQSLDQGLQFLIQYYNGEERAKGNILERFSAQQFPDLHSELNLSSLELGDSALYFCASSPGTVGAKNIQYFGAGTRLSVL.

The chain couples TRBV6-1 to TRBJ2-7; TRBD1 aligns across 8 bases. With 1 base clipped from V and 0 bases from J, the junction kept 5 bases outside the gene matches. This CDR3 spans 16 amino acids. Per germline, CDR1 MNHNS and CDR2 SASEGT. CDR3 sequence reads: CASSEVFGQGSYEQYF. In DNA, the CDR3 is TGTGCCAGCAGTGAAGTATTTGGACAGGGCTCCTACGAGCAGTACTTC.

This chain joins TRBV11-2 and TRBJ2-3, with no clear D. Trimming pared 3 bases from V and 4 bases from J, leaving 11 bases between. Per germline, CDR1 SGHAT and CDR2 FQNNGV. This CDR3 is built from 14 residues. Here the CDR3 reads CASSLGFMPDTQYF. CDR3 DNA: TGTGCCAGCAGCTTGGGGTTTATGCCAGATACGCAGTATTTT.

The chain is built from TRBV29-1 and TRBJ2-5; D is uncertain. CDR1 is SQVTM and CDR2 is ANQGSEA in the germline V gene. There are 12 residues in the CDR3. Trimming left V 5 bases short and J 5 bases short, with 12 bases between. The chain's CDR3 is CSVSMEGETQYF. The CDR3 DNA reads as TGCAGCGTTTCTATGGAAGGGGAGACCCAGTACTTC.

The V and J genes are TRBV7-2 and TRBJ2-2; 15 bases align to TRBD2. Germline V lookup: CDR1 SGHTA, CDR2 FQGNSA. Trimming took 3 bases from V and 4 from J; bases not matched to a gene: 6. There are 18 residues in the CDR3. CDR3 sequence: CASSFRGLAGGATGELFF. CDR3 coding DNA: TGTGCCAGCAGCTTCCGGGGACTAGCGGGAGGAGCCACCGGGGAGCTGTTTTTT.

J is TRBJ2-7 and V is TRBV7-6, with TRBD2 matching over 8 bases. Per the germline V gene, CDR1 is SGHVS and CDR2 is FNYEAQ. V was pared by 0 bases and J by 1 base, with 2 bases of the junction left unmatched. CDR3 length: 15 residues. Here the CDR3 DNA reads TGTGCCAGCAGCTTAGCTTCTAGCGGGTCCTACGAGCAGTACTTC. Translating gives CASSLASSGSYEQYF.

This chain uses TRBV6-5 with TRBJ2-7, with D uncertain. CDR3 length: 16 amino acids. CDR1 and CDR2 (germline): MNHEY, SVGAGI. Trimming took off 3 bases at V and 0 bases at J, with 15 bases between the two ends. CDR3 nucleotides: TGTGCCAGCAGTTATTACCCAGACGGCAGCTCCTACGAGCAGTACTTC. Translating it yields CASSYYPDGSSYEQYF.